The 31 T cell receptor beta chains presented below share a single source sample, sequenced in a study of T cells in Graves' hyperthyroidism and ophthalmopathy. TCR beta CDR3 regions were amplified from RNA transcripts. A set of HTBI primers served as the primers for a first-round RT-PCR of the TCR CDR3. TCRdb redid the calling of the multiplex PCR reads with MiXCR, one entry per CDR3 protein. The sample consists of 360,000 or so distinct CDR3 sequences, about 20% of them appearing once. The sequencing sample was made of blood. The receptors were sampled from a woman younger than 30 with Graves' hyperthyroidism.

This clonotype was found many times. J is TRBJ1-1 and V is TRBV12-3 or TRBV12-4; tentative D call: TRBD1 (5 bases). The CDR3 runs 12 residues. Trimming cost V 3 bases and J 5 bases, with 7 bases left between them. The CDR3 is CASSLKGTEAFF. As DNA, the CDR3 is TGTGCCAGCAGTTTGAAGGGGACTGAAGCTTTCTTT.

This clonotype was observed a few times. The genes are TRBV10-1 and TRBJ2-5; D is perhaps TRBD1 or TRBD2 (5 bases each). Trimming shortened V by 0 bases and J by 4 bases, and 12 bases separated the two germline ends. The germline V gene has CDR1 WNHNN and CDR2 SYGVQD (reference sequence). CDR3 length: 15 amino acids. CDR3 residues: CASSESLGVGETQYF. In nucleotides, the CDR3 is TGCGCCAGCAGTGAGTCGTTGGGGGTGGGAGAGACCCAGTACTTC.

This chain uses TRBV28 with TRBJ1-5; D gene uncertain. In germline, CDR1 is MDHEN, CDR2 SYDVKM. The CDR3 consists of 15 residues. V was trimmed by 1 base and J by 5 bases, leaving 12 bases between them. The chain's CDR3 is CASSLFDGSYQPQHF. The DNA of the CDR3 is TGTGCCAGCAGTTTATTTGACGGATCCTATCAGCCCCAGCATTTT.

In this sample, this clonotype turned up many times. The J gene is TRBJ2-7, the V gene TRBV5-1; D may correspond to TRBD1 or TRBD2 (5 bases each). This CDR3 spans 15 amino acids. Germline V gene data show CDR1 as SGHRS and CDR2 as YFSETQ. V was pared by 0 bases and J by 6 bases, with 16 bases between. CDR3 nucleotide sequence: TGCGCCAGCAGCTTGGGGGGGACCGTCTCTGGCGAGCAGTACTTC. Translation gives CASSLGGTVSGEQYF.

This clonotype was counted ten times or more. The chain uses TRBV12-3 or TRBV12-4 and TRBJ2-5; 10 bases agree with TRBD1. The CDR3 totals 16 residues. With 4 bases clipped from V and 1 base from J, the junction kept 6 bases outside the gene matches. For the CDR3, the DNA is TGTGCCAGCAGTTACTGGGGGGACAGGGGCCAAGAGACCCAGTACTTC. Translated: CASSYWGDRGQETQYF.

In this sample, this clonotype turned up many times. The J gene is TRBJ1-1, the V gene TRBV5-1; D gene ambiguous. Germline lookup yields CDR1 SGHRS and CDR2 YFSETQ. The CDR3 has 16 amino acids. V was clipped by 2 bases and J by 0 bases, with 14 bases between them. The CDR3 reads CASSFSPGRMNTEAFF. DNA for the CDR3: TGCGCCAGCAGCTTTTCCCCCGGACGGATGAACACTGAAGCTTTCTTT. The complete variable domain, with remaining parts taken from reference TRBV5-1 and TRBJ1-1, reads KAGVTQTPRYLIKTRGQQVTLSCSPISGHRSVSWYQQTPGQGLQFLFEYFSETQRNKGNFPGRFSGRQFSNSRSEMNVSTLELGDSALYLCASSFSPGRMNTEAFFGQGTRLTVV.

In its sample, this clonotype was seen many times. The genes are TRBV3-1 and TRBJ1-1; no reliable D call. The germline CDR1 and CDR2 sequences are LGHDT and YNNKEL (reference sequence). CDR3 size: 14 residues. V lost 3 bases to trimming and J lost 7 bases, with 15 bases between them. This chain's CDR3 is CASSHPRRTHEAFF. The CDR3, as DNA: TGTGCCAGCAGCCATCCCAGGAGGACCCATGAAGCTTTCTTT. Variable domain in full (rest from reference TRBV3-1 and TRBJ1-1): DTAVSQTPKYLVTQMGNDKSIKCEQNLGHDTMYWYKQDSKKFLKIMFSYNNKELIINETVPNRFSPKSPDKAHLNLHINSLELGDSAVYFCASSHPRRTHEAFFGQGTRLTVV.

This clonotype was seen ten or more times. A much bigger clone sits one base away, suggesting this may be a read error. The chain combines TRBV19 with TRBJ1-5; possible D gene TRBD1, 5 bases. The CDR3 extends over 15 amino acids. V was shortened by 3 bases and J by 2 bases, with 11 bases between the two germline ends. Germline CDR1 is LNHDA and CDR2 is SQIVND (reference sequence). The CDR3 spells CASSMETEGNQPQHF. CDR3 nucleotides: TGTGCCAGTAGTATGGAGACAGAGGGCAATCAGCCCCAGCATTTT.

This clonotype was found many times. This chain joins TRBV28 and TRBJ1-1; the D is unclear. This CDR3 comprises 14 residues. Germline V lookup: CDR1 MDHEN, CDR2 SYDVKM. V lost 5 bases and J 0 bases, leaving 10 bases between the germline ends. The chain's CDR3 is CASSTDTLNTEAFF. The CDR3 coding sequence is TGTGCCAGCAGTACCGACACCCTGAACACTGAAGCTTTCTTT. The full variable domain, in which reference TRBV28 and TRBJ1-1 provide the parts outside the CDR3, is DVKVTQSSRYLVKRTGEKVFLECVQDMDHENMFWYRQDPGLGLRLIYFSYDVKMKEKGDIPEGYSVSREKKERFSLILESASTNQTSMYLCASSTDTLNTEAFFGQGTRLTVV.

This clonotype appeared many times. This chain connects TRBV6-5 to TRBJ2-7; D call uncertain. V dropped 0 bases and J dropped 9 bases, with 15 bases sitting between them. The CDR3 contains 14 residues. CDR1 is MNHEY and CDR2 is SVGAGI in the germline V gene. The CDR3 DNA reads TGTGCCAGCAGTTACTCGGGTCCTATAGGCGTGCAGTACTTC. Translated: CASSYSGPIGVQYF.

This clonotype was detected a few times. This chain joins TRBV5-1 and TRBJ1-1, with 9 bases matching TRBD1. CDR1 SGHRS and CDR2 YFSETQ come from the germline V gene. The ends lost 4 bases at V and 10 bases at J; junction bases unmatched: 5. The CDR3 is made up of 12 amino acids. The CDR3 protein is CASSLQGAGAFF. The CDR3 DNA sequence: TGCGCCAGCAGCCTACAGGGGGCGGGAGCTTTCTTT.

As concerns this clonotype: A much larger clone is a single base away; this may be a read error. The chain links TRBV30 to TRBJ2-7; D is unresolved. Germline CDR1 GTSNPN, CDR2 SVGIG (reference sequence). V was pared by 5 bases and J by 6 bases, with 11 bases between. The CDR3 is made up of 11 amino acids. The CDR3 region has the DNA TGTGCCTGGTCCCGGTGTCTCGAGCAGTACTTC. Translating it yields CAWSRCLEQYF.

This clonotype was counted ten times or more. This chain uses TRBV14 with TRBJ2-7, with 11 bases fitting TRBD1. The CDR3 is 14 amino acids. The junction had 6 bases not matched to a gene; V was cut back by 7 bases and J by 4 bases. In germline, CDR1 is SGHDN, CDR2 FVKESK. The CDR3 protein is CASKAGTGGYEQYF. The CDR3 DNA sequence: TGTGCCAGCAAGGCGGGGACAGGGGGTTACGAGCAGTACTTC.

This clonotype has at least ten counts. This chain links TRBV11-1 with TRBJ1-5, with 7 bases identical to TRBD1. CDR1 and CDR2 (germline): SGHAT, FQDESV (reference sequence). The J segment lost 4 bases and the V segment lost 1 base, leaving 10 bases of the junction unmatched. This CDR3 is 17 amino acids long. CDR3 nucleotides: TGTGCCAGCAGCTTAGTGCGAGGGGGCGAGTGGAATCAGCCCCAGCATTTT. It codes for CASSLVRGGEWNQPQHF.

This clonotype was detected ten times or more. The DNA of the CDR3 is TGTGCCAGCAGTCCCCTACATAGCAATCAGCCCCAGCATTTT. Its protein product is CASSPLHSNQPQHF. This chain joins TRBV28 and TRBJ1-5; unclear D gene. V gave up 5 bases and J gave up 0 bases, with 8 bases separating them. From germline, CDR1 is MDHEN and CDR2 SYDVKM. The CDR3 spans 14 residues.

The CDR3: CASSPTITPTEAFF. Written as DNA, the CDR3 is TGTGCCAGCAGCCCGACAATAACGCCCACTGAAGCTTTCTTT. V is TRBV12-3 or TRBV12-4 and J is TRBJ1-1; D is undetermined. The V end lost 6 bases, the J end lost 4 bases, and 15 bases lay between the germline ends. The CDR3 covers 14 residues.

The table lists this clonotype with many counts. The junction departs from the called germline gene at one end, perhaps through a read error. The genes are TRBV5-1 and TRBJ2-5; D might be TRBD1 (6 bases). CDR1 and CDR2 (germline): SGHRS, YFSETQ. CDR3 length: 13 residues. The CDR3 sequence is CASSLDRQETQYF. Here the CDR3 DNA reads TGTGCCAGCAGTTTGGACAGACAAGAGACCCAGTACTTC.

This clonotype was seen repeatedly, ten times or more. The chain carries TRBV10-2 and TRBJ1-5; D may be TRBD1 (6 bases). Germline CDR1 is WSHSY and CDR2 is SAAADI. The CDR3 sequence is 13 residues long. V was pared by 6 bases and J by 4 bases, with 10 bases between. The CDR3 nucleotides read TGCGCCAGCAGGAGGACAGCGAATCAGCCCCAGCATTTT. It codes for CASRRTANQPQHF.

In its sample, this clonotype was seen many times. The V and J genes are TRBV10-3 and TRBJ2-2; 8 nucleotides line up with TRBD2. The CDR3 has 15 amino acids. Germline V gene sequence: CDR1 ENHRY, CDR2 SYGVKD. The ends lost 10 bases at V and 8 bases at J; junction bases unmatched: 15. CDR3 sequence: CATSRLAGLPGELFF. The CDR3 bases are TGTGCCACGAGCCGGCTAGCGGGTCTTCCGGGGGAGCTGTTTTTT.

This clonotype was recorded at least ten times. The chain joins TRBV3-1 to TRBJ2-7, with 8 bases aligning to TRBD2. This CDR3 contains 18 residues. The germline V gene encodes CDR1 LGHDT and CDR2 YNNKEL (reference sequence). J gave up 0 bases and V 1 base, and 11 bases lay outside the gene matches. CDR3 region: CASSQAKDTSGFSYEQYF. In DNA, the CDR3 is TGTGCCAGCAGCCAAGCCAAAGATACTAGCGGCTTCTCCTACGAGCAGTACTTC.

This clonotype was recorded many times. The J gene is TRBJ2-7, the V gene TRBV29-1; a possible D gene is TRBD2 (6 bases). With 2 bases removed from V and 4 bases from J, the gap between germline ends came to 6 bases. The CDR3 consists of 11 residues. Germline CDR1 and CDR2: SQVTM and ANQGSEA. The DNA of the CDR3 is TGCAGCGTTGAACTAGCGTACGAGCAGTACTTC. Residues: CSVELAYEQYF.

Details on this clonotype: Because the CDR3 is missing its conserved closing phenylalanine or tryptophan, this is likely a read error. The rearrangement joins TRBV12-3 or TRBV12-4 to TRBJ1-5; D gene uncertain. This CDR3 comprises 12 residues. CDR3 sequence reads: CACSLSGQPQHV. The CDR3 DNA reads TGTGCCTGCAGTCTGTCGGGTCAGCCCCAGCATGTT.

In this sample, this clonotype turned up many times. This chain joins TRBV29-1 and TRBJ2-2, with D hard to call. Trimming left V 5 bases short and J 5 bases short, with 15 bases between. CDR3 length: 14 amino acids. The germline CDR1 and CDR2 sequences are SQVTM and ANQGSEA. CDR3 nucleotides: TGCAGCGTTCTTGTTCTTCGGTTTACCGGGGAGCTGTTTTTT. Protein product: CSVLVLRFTGELFF.

The chain carries TRBV6-5 and TRBJ2-7, with D perhaps TRBD2 (7 bases). Trimming left V 7 bases short and J 3 bases short, with 19 bases between. The germline V gene has CDR1 MNHEY and CDR2 SVGAGI. The CDR3 is 15 residues long. This CDR3 is CASIAEAGDNYEQYF. Here the CDR3 DNA reads TGTGCCAGCATTGCCGAGGCGGGGGACAACTACGAGCAGTACTTC.

In its sample, this clonotype was seen many times. V usage is TRBV7-9 and J usage is TRBJ2-7; 7 bases align to TRBD2. Trimming at V came to 6 bases and at J to 9 bases, leaving 11 bases not matched to a gene. CDR3 size: 13 residues. Per germline, CDR1 SEHNR and CDR2 FQNEAQ (reference sequence). In DNA form, the CDR3 reads TGTGCCAGCAGTCTACTTAGCGGGCTCGGGCAGTACTTC. Its translation: CASSLLSGLGQYF.

Ten or more counts support this clonotype. The chain links TRBV20-1 to TRBJ2-5; D is ambiguous. This CDR3 is 13 amino acids long. Germline lookup yields CDR1 DFQATT and CDR2 SNEGSKA (reference sequence). V dropped 0 bases and J dropped 1 base, with 6 bases sitting between them. This chain's CDR3 is CSAREGTQETQYF. The CDR3 coding sequence is TGCAGTGCTAGAGAGGGCACCCAAGAGACCCAGTACTTC.

This rearrangement joins TRBV11-1 to TRBJ1-5; no clear D gene. Trimming cost V 4 bases and J 5 bases, with 18 bases left between them. Germline V gene sequence: CDR1 SGHAT, CDR2 FQDESV (reference sequence). This CDR3 comprises 16 residues. CDR3 coding DNA: TGTGCCAGCAGCTCACCTGATTGGGGATCCCATCAGCCCCAGCATTTT. Residues: CASSSPDWGSHQPQHF.

This clonotype was picked up many times. For the CDR3, the DNA is TGTGCCAGCACCAATGGGCGGAGCTCCTACGAGCAGTACTTC. Translating it yields CASTNGRSSYEQYF. The chain recombines TRBV11-2 with TRBJ2-7, with D hard to call. The germline gives CDR1 SGHAT, CDR2 FQNNGV. V was trimmed by 7 bases and J by 0 bases, leaving 13 bases between them. This CDR3 is 14 amino acids long.

This clonotype has ten or more counts. The chain links TRBV11-2 to TRBJ1-1, with a possible D match to TRBD1 (5 bases). The CDR3 spans 14 residues. The ends were cut back, 2 bases at V and 1 base at J, with 8 bases in the middle. The germline CDR1 and CDR2 sequences are SGHAT and FQNNGV. Written as DNA, the CDR3 is TGTGCCAGCAGCTTAAGACAGAAGAACACTGAAGCTTTCTTT. It yields the protein CASSLRQKNTEAFF. The full variable domain, its missing parts supplied by reference TRBV11-2 and TRBJ1-1, is EAGVAQSPRYKIIEKRQSVAFWCNPISGHATLYWYQQILGQGPKLLIQFQNNGVVDDSQLPKDRFSAERLKGVDSTLKIQPAKLEDSAVYLCASSLRQKNTEAFFGQGTRLTVV.

This clonotype was counted ten times or more. V is TRBV19 and J is TRBJ2-5; 7 nucleotides align to TRBD2. V shed 5 bases, J shed 5 bases, and the junction held 5 bases outside the gene matches. From germline, CDR1 is LNHDA and CDR2 SQIVND (reference sequence). The CDR3 contains 13 residues. CDR3 coding DNA: TGTGCCAGTAGTCGTAGACTAGCCGAGACCCAGTACTTC. Its protein product is CASSRRLAETQYF.

This clonotype has just a few counts. A much larger clone lies one base from this, so it may be a read error. The rearrangement links TRBV19 to TRBJ1-1, with D unclear. Trimming removed 6 bases at V and 2 bases at J, with 19 bases between. CDR3 length: 16 amino acids. The germline V gene has CDR1 LNHDA and CDR2 SQIVND (reference sequence). This CDR3 reads CASRVTGQTINTEAFF. CDR3 DNA sequence: TGTGCCAGTAGGGTTACCGGTCAAACTATAAACACTGAAGCTTTCTTT.